The 31 T cell receptor beta chains reported below all come from one sample, sequenced in a study of blood T cell repertoires in COVID-19. The table came from immunoSEQ multiplex PCR; TCRdb's copy has only in-frame clones and leaves some out. This table holds 270,000 or so clones, approximately 90% found once. Sequenced: PBMCs or T cells enriched from blood (not recorded which). These receptors all come from a man aged 35-49 years who had been exposed to COVID-19.

V gene TRBV11-3 combines with J gene TRBJ2-2; TRBD1 matches at 7 bases. In germline, CDR1 is SGHNT, CDR2 YENEEA. The ends lost 4 bases at V and 5 bases at J; junction bases unmatched: 7. CDR3 size: 15 residues. This CDR3 reads CASSSRDSQTGELFF. The DNA for the CDR3 is TGTGCCAGCAGCTCAAGGGACAGTCAAACCGGGGAGCTGTTTTTT.

The V call is TRBV10-3, the J call TRBJ1-4; D ambiguous. The CDR3 runs to 13 residues. V lost 5 bases and J lost 5, with 9 bases in between. Germline values: CDR1 ENHRY, CDR2 SYGVKD. CDR3 nucleotides: TGTGCCATCAGTAGGAACAGCAATGAAAAACTGTTTTTT. Translation: CAISRNSNEKLFF.

This clone was detected only once. The chain is built from TRBV6-5 and TRBJ1-2; D gene uncertain. Germline CDR1 MNHEY, CDR2 SVGAGI. The CDR3 sequence is 13 residues long. Between the trimmed V and J ends, which lost 7 bases and 6 bases, there was a span of 15 bases. CDR3 residues: CASTTPGVDGYTF. CDR3 coding DNA: TGTGCCAGCACCACACCCGGAGTCGATGGCTACACCTTC.

The chain has TRBV14 and TRBJ2-7; 10 bases match TRBD2. Looked up from germline, CDR1 is SGHDN and CDR2 is FVKESK. The CDR3 consists of 15 residues. Germline trimming cut 1 base from V and 2 bases from J; bases unmatched to any gene: 2. CDR3 DNA sequence: TGTGCCAGCAGCCAAGGGCTAGCGGGGGCCTACGAGCAGTACTTC. This codes for CASSQGLAGAYEQYF.

This clone has a handful of counts. This sequence joins TRBV19 and TRBJ2-2; 7 bases line up with TRBD2. This CDR3 has 16 amino acids. The V gene end was trimmed by 6 bases and the J gene end by 8 bases; junction bases not matched to a gene: 15. Germline loops: CDR1 LNHDA, CDR2 SQIVND (reference sequence). The CDR3 region has the DNA TGTGCCAGTAGGCCATGGGCTAGCGGCTTTAGTGGGGAGCTGTTTTTT. Its protein product is CASRPWASGFSGELFF.

Of note for this clone: Other DNA variants within this sample encode the same CDR3. This chain connects TRBV28 to TRBJ1-2; D is unclear. The CDR3 totals 13 residues. Germline V gene lookup returns CDR1 MDHEN and CDR2 SYDVKM. Trimming left V 2 bases short and J 2 bases short, with 6 bases between. The CDR3 DNA is TGTGCCAGCAGTTTAACGGGGAACTATGGCTACACCTTC. It codes for CASSLTGNYGYTF.

This chain uses TRBV7-2 with TRBJ1-3; possibly TRBD1 for D (6 bases). CDR1 and CDR2 from the germline V gene are SGHTA and FQGNSA. The V and J ends lost 5 bases and 2 bases respectively, with 16 bases between them. CDR3 length equals 16 residues. DNA of the CDR3: TGTGCCAGCAGCCCAGCAGGGGTTTCTACTGGAAACACCATATATTTT. Its translation is CASSPAGVSTGNTIYF.

The chain uses TRBV3-1 (or the pseudogene TRBV3-2) and TRBJ2-2; D unresolved. The CDR3 is 16 amino acids. The germline V gene encodes CDR1 LGHDT and CDR2 YNNKEL (reference sequence). V lost 3 bases, J lost 5 bases, and 16 bases lay in between. The CDR3 DNA is TGTGCCAGCAGCCAGCCCGCGGCTAGTTGGACCGGGGAGCTGTTTTTT. This codes for CASSQPAASWTGELFF.

The chain carries TRBV15 and TRBJ2-4; D may be TRBD2 (6 bases). CDR3 length: 14 residues. Trimming shortened V by 4 bases and J by 6 bases, and 13 bases separated the two germline ends. Germline lookup yields CDR1 LNHNV and CDR2 YYDKDF (reference sequence). The CDR3 here is CATSIVGGGNIQYF. The CDR3, as DNA: TGTGCCACCAGCATAGTCGGGGGTGGAAACATTCAGTACTTC.

The chain couples TRBV14 to TRBJ2-7; no definite D call. Germline V gene lookup returns CDR1 SGHDN and CDR2 FVKESK. V dropped 4 bases and J dropped 3 bases, with 16 bases sitting between them. This CDR3 is built from 15 residues. The DNA for the CDR3 is TGTGCCAGCAGCCGACTGACCTCCCATAACTACGAGCAGTACTTC. It codes for CASSRLTSHNYEQYF.

The V and J genes are TRBV28 and TRBJ1-3; D not certain. Germline V gene sequence: CDR1 MDHEN, CDR2 SYDVKM. CDR3 length: 13 residues. Between the trimmed V and J ends, which lost 5 bases and 5 bases, there was a span of 10 bases. The CDR3 nucleotides are TGTGCCAGCAGTGCGCACGGGAGAAACACCATATATTTT. It codes for CASSAHGRNTIYF.

This clone is a singleton in its sample. The J gene is TRBJ1-3, the V gene TRBV7-2; D is undetermined. V lost 5 bases to trimming and J lost 0 bases, with 11 bases between them. CDR1 is SGHTA and CDR2 is FQGNSA in the germline V gene. The CDR3 length is 15 residues. CDR3 DNA sequence: TGTGCCAGCAGCGAGAGATACGGCTCTGGAAACACCATATATTTT. It specifies CASSERYGSGNTIYF.

This clone was detected only once. The chain's CDR3 is CSVEEERAGVNLRDTQYF. The CDR3 nucleotides read TGCAGCGTTGAAGAGGAGCGTGCGGGAGTAAATTTGAGAGATACGCAGTATTTT. The V and J genes are TRBV29-1 and TRBJ2-3; 7 bases map to TRBD2. J lost 5 bases, V lost 0 bases, and 17 bases had no gene match. Germline CDR1 reads SQVTM; CDR2 reads ANQGSEA. CDR3 size: 18 residues.

This rearrangement joins TRBV28 to TRBJ1-1, with 9 bases aligning to TRBD1. CDR1 MDHEN and CDR2 SYDVKM come from the germline V gene. V dropped 7 bases and J dropped 1; count of bases not matched to a gene: 4. This CDR3 has 14 residues. The CDR3 loop reads CASNRGPANTEAFF. As DNA, the CDR3 is TGTGCCAGCAACAGGGGGCCGGCGAACACTGAAGCTTTCTTT.

This clone was detected only once. CDR3 in DNA: TGTGCCACCAGTGACTCTAGCAGGGGGGTCTCCTACAATGAGCAGTTCTTC. Translation gives CATSDSSRGVSYNEQFF. The chain recombines TRBV24-1 with TRBJ2-1, with D tentatively TRBD1 (7 bases). CDR1 and CDR2 (germline): KGHDR, SFDVKD. V lost 4 bases, J lost 0 bases, and 15 bases lay in between. The CDR3 extends over 17 amino acids.

This clone was counted once. The chain carries TRBV28 and TRBJ2-4; D may be TRBD2 (5 bases). The CDR3 is 17 amino acids. From germline, CDR1 is MDHEN and CDR2 SYDVKM. V was cut by 3 bases and J by 6 bases, with 21 bases left in between. CDR3 DNA sequence: TGTGCCAGCAGTTTTGGATACTCTCGGGCTAGCCCAAACATTCAGTACTTC. Protein product: CASSFGYSRASPNIQYF.

The chain recombines TRBV10-2 with TRBJ2-7; D perhaps matches TRBD2 (6 bases). V was cut by 4 bases and J by 5 bases, with 9 bases left in between. The CDR3 is made up of 12 amino acids. Germline V gene sequence: CDR1 WSHSY, CDR2 SAAADI. DNA for the CDR3: TGCGCCAGCAGTGTGGGCGGGGACGAGCAGTACTTC. Encoded protein: CASSVGGDEQYF.

The genes are TRBV29-1 and TRBJ2-5, with 8 bases fitting TRBD1. Losses at the gene ends were 6 bases for V and 2 bases for J; bases not matched to a gene: 2. The CDR3 is 12 residues long. Germline assignment: CDR1 SQVTM and CDR2 ANQGSEA. The chain's CDR3 is CSVGDRQETQYF. For the CDR3, the DNA is TGCAGCGTGGGGGACAGGCAAGAGACCCAGTACTTC.

The chain combines TRBV6-5 with TRBJ2-5; 7 bases align to TRBD1. Germline trimming cut 6 bases from V and 5 bases from J; bases unmatched to any gene: 6. The CDR3 has 13 amino acids. Germline-derived CDR1 and CDR2 are MNHEY and SVGAGI. CDR3 DNA sequence: TGTGCCAGCAGGAGGGGGCAGGGGGAGACCCAGTACTTC. Translated: CASRRGQGETQYF.

The chain is built from TRBV7-2 and TRBJ2-1; 8 nucleotides agree with TRBD2. CDR3 length: 16 amino acids. V was pared by 0 bases and J by 5 bases, with 6 bases of the junction left unmatched. CDR1 is SGHTA, CDR2 FQGNSA, per germline. As DNA, the CDR3 is TGTGCCAGCAGCTTAGCGGGAGCGGGAGTGAACAATGAGCAGTTCTTC. Protein sequence: CASSLAGAGVNNEQFF.

The chain combines TRBV20-1 with TRBJ2-1; 8 positions match TRBD2. CDR1 is DFQATT and CDR2 is SNEGSKA in the germline V gene (reference sequence). This CDR3 comprises 14 residues. V was pared by 3 bases and J by 2 bases, with 3 bases of the junction left unmatched. In DNA, the CDR3 is TGCAGTGCTAGTAAGCGGGAGCCCTACAATGAGCAGTTCTTC. Translation gives CSASKREPYNEQFF.

V is TRBV5-1 and J is TRBJ1-2, with unresolved D. This CDR3 comprises 14 residues. In germline, CDR1 is SGHRS, CDR2 YFSETQ. V was pared by 0 bases and J by 4 bases, with 10 bases between. The CDR3 region has the DNA TGCGCCAGCAGCTTGGCCGAGGGCGGCTATGGCTACACCTTC. It yields the protein CASSLAEGGYGYTF.

This chain joins TRBV7-9 and TRBJ1-2; D gene ambiguous. Germline CDR1 reads SEHNR; CDR2 reads FQNEAQ (reference sequence). The CDR3 loop spans 13 amino acids. V was shortened by 5 bases and J by 7 bases, with 14 bases between the two germline ends. The CDR3 here is CASSQSGQIGYTF. CDR3 DNA sequence: TGTGCCAGCAGCCAATCTGGGCAGATTGGCTACACCTTC.

This clone was picked up one time. The junction departs from the called germline gene at one end, perhaps through a read error. The gene calls are TRBV29-1 and TRBJ1-2; D remains unclear. The CDR3 length is 12 residues. Germline V gene data show CDR1 as SQVTM and CDR2 as ANQGSEA. DNA for the CDR3: TGCAGCGTTGAAGATCATGATTCGGTTCTCCCCTTC. The encoded protein is CSVEDHDSVLPF.

This chain uses TRBV28 with TRBJ1-3, with 8 bases identical to TRBD1. The CDR3 sequence is 13 residues long. V trimming: 6 bases; J trimming: 4 bases; junction bases outside the gene matches: 2. Germline V gives CDR1 MDHEN, CDR2 SYDVKM. The DNA of the CDR3 is TGTGCCAGCAGGGACAGGGCGGGAAACACCATATATTTT. Its translation: CASRDRAGNTIYF. The full variable domain, rest sourced from reference TRBV28 and TRBJ1-3, is DVKVTQSSRYLVKRTGEKVFLECVQDMDHENMFWYRQDPGLGLRLIYFSYDVKMKEKGDIPEGYSVSREKKERFSLILESASTNQTSMYLCASRDRAGNTIYFGEGSWLTVV.

CDR3 sequence (DNA): TGCGCCAGCAGCCAAGGCCAGGGGACTTCACCCCTCCACTTT. It specifies CASSQGQGTSPLHF. The chain couples TRBV4-1 to TRBJ1-6; a possible D gene is TRBD1 (6 bases). V gave up 1 base and J gave up 9 bases, with 10 bases separating them. The CDR3 covers 14 residues. Germline V gene data show CDR1 as MGHRA and CDR2 as YSYEKL.

The chain employs TRBV5-1 and TRBJ1-2, with 10 positions matching TRBD1. With 0 bases clipped from V and 6 bases from J, the junction kept 8 bases outside the gene matches. The CDR3 has 16 residues. CDR1 is SGHRS, CDR2 YFSETQ, per germline. The CDR3 DNA sequence: TGCGCCAGCAGCTTGGGAACCGGGACAGGGGTAAATGGCTACACCTTC. Encoded protein: CASSLGTGTGVNGYTF. Looking up the rest from reference TRBV5-1 and TRBJ1-2 gives the full variable domain: KAGVTQTPRYLIKTRGQQVTLSCSPISGHRSVSWYQQTPGQGLQFLFEYFSETQRNKGNFPGRFSGRQFSNSRSEMNVSTLELGDSALYLCASSLGTGTGVNGYTFGSGTRLTVV.

The rearrangement links TRBV27 to TRBJ2-1; the D gene is possibly TRBD2 (5 bases). The CDR3 runs to 13 residues. V dropped 8 bases and J dropped 7 bases, with 15 bases sitting between them. Germline V gene sequence: CDR1 MNHEY, CDR2 SMNVEV (reference sequence). The CDR3 spells CASCRGLANEQFF. For the CDR3, the DNA is TGTGCCAGCTGCCGTGGCCTAGCTAATGAGCAGTTCTTC.

The chain couples TRBV28 to TRBJ1-5; possibly TRBD1 for D (6 bases). The germline V gene encodes CDR1 MDHEN and CDR2 SYDVKM. The CDR3 covers 18 residues. Trimming pared 2 bases from V and 0 bases from J, leaving 17 bases between. This chain's CDR3 is CASSLPWDIHISNQPQHF. The CDR3 DNA reads TGTGCCAGCAGTTTACCCTGGGACATCCATATTAGCAATCAGCCCCAGCATTTT.

J is TRBJ2-7 and V is TRBV15; 10 positions match TRBD1. The length of the CDR3 is 16 residues. Germline CDR1 reads LNHNV; CDR2 reads YYDKDF (reference sequence). V shed 0 bases and J 3 bases; nucleotides not matched to a gene: 5. The CDR3 here is CATSRDLGQGLYEQYF. CDR3 bases: TGTGCCACCAGCAGAGATCTGGGACAGGGGCTCTACGAGCAGTACTTC.

V usage is TRBV29-1 and J usage is TRBJ2-6; D is undetermined. The V gene lost 5 bases and the J gene lost 0 bases, with 8 bases spanning the gap. Germline values: CDR1 SQVTM, CDR2 ANQGSEA. The CDR3 totals 14 residues. The chain's CDR3 is CSVYHSSGANVLTF. The CDR3 nucleotides are TGCAGCGTTTATCACAGCTCTGGGGCCAACGTCCTGACTTTC. The variable domain in full, with the rest retrieved from reference TRBV29-1 and TRBJ2-6, is SAVISQKPSRDICQRGTSLTIQCQVDSQVTMMFWYRQQPGQSLTLIATANQGSEATYESGFVIDKFPISRPNLTFSTLTVSNMSPEDSSIYLCSVYHSSGANVLTFGAGSRLTVL.